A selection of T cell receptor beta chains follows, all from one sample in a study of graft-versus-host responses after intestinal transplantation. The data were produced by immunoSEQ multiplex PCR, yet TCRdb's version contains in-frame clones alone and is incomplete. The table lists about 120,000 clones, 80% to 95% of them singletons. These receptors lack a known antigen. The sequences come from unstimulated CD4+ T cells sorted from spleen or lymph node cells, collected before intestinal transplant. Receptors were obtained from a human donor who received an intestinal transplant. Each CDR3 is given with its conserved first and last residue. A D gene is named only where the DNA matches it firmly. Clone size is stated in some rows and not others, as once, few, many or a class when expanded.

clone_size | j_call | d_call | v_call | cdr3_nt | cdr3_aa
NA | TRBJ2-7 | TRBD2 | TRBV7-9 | TGTGCCAGCAGCACGGGACTAGCGGGGTACTACGAGCAGTACTTC | CASSTGLAGYYEQYF
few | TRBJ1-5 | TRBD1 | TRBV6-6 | TGTGCCAGCAGTCTAGGGACAGGGAAGGGACAGCCCCAGCATTTT | CASSLGTGKGQPQHF
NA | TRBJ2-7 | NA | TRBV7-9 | TGTGCCAGCACCGACGCGGGACAGCGTCGATACGAGCAGTACTTC | CASTDAGQRRYEQYF
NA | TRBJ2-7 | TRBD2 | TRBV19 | TGTGCCAGCCGACTAGCGGGAGAGTACGAGCAGTACTTC | CASRLAGEYEQYF
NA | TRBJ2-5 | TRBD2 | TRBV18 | TGTGCCAGCTCACCACGGTGGCAGGGAGGGGAGACCCAGTACTTC | CASSPRWQGGETQYF
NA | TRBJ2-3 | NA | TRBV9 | TGTGCCAGCAGCGCAATAGCGGAGATCACAGATACGCAGTATTTT | CASSAIAEITDTQYF
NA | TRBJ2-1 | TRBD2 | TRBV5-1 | TGCGCCAGCAGATGGACTAGCGGGAGAAATGAGCAGTTCTTC | CASRWTSGRNEQFF
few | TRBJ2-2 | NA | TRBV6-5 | TGTGCCAGCAGTTACTACGGGGAGCTGTTTTTT | CASSYYGELFF
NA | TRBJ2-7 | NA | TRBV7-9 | TGTGCCACCACCTCCAGGGGCCCGAACGAGCAGTACTTC | CATTSRGPNEQYF
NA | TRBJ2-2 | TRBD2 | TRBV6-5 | TGTGCCAGCAGATCACCAGCGGGAGTTTCCGGGGAGCTGTTTTTT | CASRSPAGVSGELFF
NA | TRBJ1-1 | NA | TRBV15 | TGTGCCACCAGCAGAGATATCTCGCCCAACACTGAAGCTTTCTTT | CATSRDISPNTEAFF
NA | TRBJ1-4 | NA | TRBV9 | TGTGCCAGCAGCGTATACGGGGGATTGGGAGGAGAAAAACTGTTTTTT | CASSVYGGLGGEKLFF
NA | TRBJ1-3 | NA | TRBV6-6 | TGTGCCAGCAGTTACGCAGGGGACGGAAACACCATATATTTT | CASSYAGDGNTIYF
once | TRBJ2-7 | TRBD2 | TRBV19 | TGTGCCAGTACAGCTAGCGGGGCCATGTCCTACGAGCAGTACTTC | CASTASGAMSYEQYF
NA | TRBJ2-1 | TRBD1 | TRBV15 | TGTGCCACCAGCAGAGATCTTGGGACAGTCTACAATGAGCAGTTCTTC | CATSRDLGTVYNEQFF
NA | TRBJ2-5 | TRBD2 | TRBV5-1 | TGCGCCAGCAGCTTGAGCAGCGGGAAGTACCAAGAGACCCAGTACTTC | CASSLSSGKYQETQYF
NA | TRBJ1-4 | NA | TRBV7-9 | TGTGCCAGCAGCTGGACGGGGGCTAATGAAAAACTGTTTTTT | CASSWTGANEKLFF
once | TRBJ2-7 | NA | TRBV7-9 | TGTGCCAGCAGCTTAGTTTTGACTAGAGCGTCCTACGAGCAGTACTTC | CASSLVLTRASYEQYF
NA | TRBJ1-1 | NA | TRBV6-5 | TGTGCCAGCAGCCCAGGGCGGCCCCAGGGAAAGGCTTTCTTT | CASSPGRPQGKAFF
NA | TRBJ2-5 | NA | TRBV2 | TGTGCCAGCAGTGAACTTGGTGAGACCCAGTACTTC | CASSELGETQYF
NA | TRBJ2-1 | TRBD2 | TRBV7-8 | TGTGCCAGCAGCTTAGATTATGCTAGCGGGAGTATCTACAATGAGCAGTTCTTC | CASSLDYASGSIYNEQFF
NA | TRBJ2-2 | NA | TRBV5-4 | TGTGCCAGCAGCTTGGTGGTAGCCTTAGGAACCGGGGAGCTGTTTTTT | CASSLVVALGTGELFF
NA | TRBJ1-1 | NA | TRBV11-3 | TGTGCCAGCAGCTCCACCCAGGGCACCCGGGCTTTCTTT | CASSSTQGTRAFF
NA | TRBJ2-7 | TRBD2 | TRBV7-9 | TGTGCCAGCAGCTTTAGGACTAGCGGGAGTAACGAGCAGTACTTC | CASSFRTSGSNEQYF
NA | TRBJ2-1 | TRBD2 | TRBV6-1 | TGTGCCAGCAAGGCTACTAGCGGGACTTACAATGAGCAGTTCTTC | CASKATSGTYNEQFF
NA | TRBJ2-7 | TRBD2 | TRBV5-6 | TGTGCCAGCACCCAAACAGATGCTAGCGGATTCTACGAGCAGTACTTC | CASTQTDASGFYEQYF
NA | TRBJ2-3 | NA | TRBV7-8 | TGTGCCAGCAGCTTGGGTGGGAAAAGAAGAGATACGCAGTATTTT | CASSLGGKRRDTQYF
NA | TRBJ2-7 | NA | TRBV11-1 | TGTGCCAGCAGCTTAGTCCAGGGTAGCTACGAGCAGTACTTC | CASSLVQGSYEQYF
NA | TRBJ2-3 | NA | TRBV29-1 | TGCAGCGCCCCGGGGATTAGTTGGCCTACCACAGATACGCAGTATTTT | CSAPGISWPTTDTQYF
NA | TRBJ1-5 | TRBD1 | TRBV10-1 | TGCGCCACCTCCGGGACAGTTTATCAGCCCCAGCATTTT | CATSGTVYQPQHF
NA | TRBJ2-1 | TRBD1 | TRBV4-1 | TGCGCCAGCAGCCGAGGGTGGACAGGGGGAAATGAGCAGTTCTTC | CASSRGWTGGNEQFF
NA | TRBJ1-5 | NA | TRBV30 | TGTGCCTGGAGTGTAGGCTCCAATCAGCCCCAGCATTTT | CAWSVGSNQPQHF
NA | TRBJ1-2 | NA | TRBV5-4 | TGTGCCAGCAGCTTGTTTAGACAGATTAACTATGGCTACACCTTC | CASSLFRQINYGYTF
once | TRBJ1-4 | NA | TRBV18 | TGTGCCAGCTCAACCCCCGGGCTGGGAGAAAAACTGTTTTTT | CASSTPGLGEKLFF
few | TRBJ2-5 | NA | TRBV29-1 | TGCAGCGTTGGAACAAGAGCGGGGACCCAGTACTTC | CSVGTRAGTQYF
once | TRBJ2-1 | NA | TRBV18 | TGTGCCAGCTCACCTCCTTGGTCGCCTCTGTCATCTTACAATGAGCAGTTCTTC | CASSPPWSPLSSYNEQFF
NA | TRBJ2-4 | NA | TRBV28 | TGTGCCAGCAGTCCGCGACGGTGGAGTGGCAAAAACATTCAGTACTTC | CASSPRRWSGKNIQYF
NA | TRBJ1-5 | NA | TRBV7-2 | TGTGCCAGCAGCTTAGAGGGCTTCAGGGAAGGTCAGCCCCAGCATTTT | CASSLEGFREGQPQHF
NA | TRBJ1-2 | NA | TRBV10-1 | TGCGCCAGCAGTGATTACAGGAGCTATGGCTACACCTTC | CASSDYRSYGYTF
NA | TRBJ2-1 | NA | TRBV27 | TGTGCCAGCAGTTTACATTATAGGCTGAGGACCAATACTCACAATGAGCAGTTCTTC | CASSLHYRLRTNTHNEQFF
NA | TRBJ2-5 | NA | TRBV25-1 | TGTGCCAGCAGTGAGCTGAACGGGCAAGAGACCCAGTACTTC | CASSELNGQETQYF
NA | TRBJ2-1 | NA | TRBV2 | TGTGCCAGCACGACTTGGAATGAGCAGTTCTTC | CASTTWNEQFF
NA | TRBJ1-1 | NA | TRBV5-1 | TGCGCCAGCAGCGGGGGGGGGAACACTGAAGCTTTCTTT | CASSGGGNTEAFF
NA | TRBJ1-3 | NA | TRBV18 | TGTGCCAGCTCACCCACCGGGGGTAGTGGAAACACCATATATTTT | CASSPTGGSGNTIYF
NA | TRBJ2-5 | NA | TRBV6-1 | TGTGCCAGCAGTGGAGGACGGACCCGGGAGGAGACCCAGTACTTC | CASSGGRTREETQYF
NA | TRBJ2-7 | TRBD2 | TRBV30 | TGTGCCTGGAGTTTGGAAGCGGGAGCGTCCTACGAGCAGTACTTC | CAWSLEAGASYEQYF
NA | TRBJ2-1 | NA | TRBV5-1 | TGCGCCAGCAGCCTAGGACTGGAATGGGTAGGGGATGAGCAGTTCTTC | CASSLGLEWVGDEQFF
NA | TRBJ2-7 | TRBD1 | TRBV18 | TGTGCCAGCTCACCACCGCTTTGGGACAGTCAGTCCTACGAGCAGTACTTC | CASSPPLWDSQSYEQYF
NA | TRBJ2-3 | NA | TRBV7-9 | TGTGCCAGCAGCTTAGCGCTGGGAGATACGCAGTATTTT | CASSLALGDTQYF
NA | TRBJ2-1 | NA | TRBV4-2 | TGTGCCAGCAGCCAAGGCCCCGGGGTCCCCCACAATGAGCAGTTCTTC | CASSQGPGVPHNEQFF
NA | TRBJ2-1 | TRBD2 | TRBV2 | TGTGCCAGCAGACTAAGCGGGAGGGCCATCTACAATGAGCAGTTCTTC | CASRLSGRAIYNEQFF
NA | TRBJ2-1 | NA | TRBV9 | TGTGCCAGCAGCGATATGGGGGTGCTCTACAATGAGCAGTTCTTC | CASSDMGVLYNEQFF
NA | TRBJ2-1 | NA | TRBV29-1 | TGCAGCGTTGTTTCAGTGCCCGACGCCTACAATGAGCAGTTCTTC | CSVVSVPDAYNEQFF
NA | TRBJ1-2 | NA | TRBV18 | TGTGCCAGCTCACCAGATGGGTTCTATGGCTACACCTTC | CASSPDGFYGYTF
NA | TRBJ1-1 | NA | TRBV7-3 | TGTGCCAGCAGCTTAACACAGGCCACTGAAGCTTTCTTT | CASSLTQATEAFF
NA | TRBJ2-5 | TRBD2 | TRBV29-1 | TGCAGCGCAGCCATGGCTAGCGGGCTAGGGGGGGGGACCCAGTACTTC | CSAAMASGLGGGTQYF
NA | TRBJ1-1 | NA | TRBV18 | TGTGCCAGCTCACCACCTCGCCCCATAGGGTTGAACACTGAAGCTTTCTTT | CASSPPRPIGLNTEAFF